This T cell receptor beta chain was observed in a study of PD-L1 blockade in urothelial cancer. Study-level information: Chemotherapy regimens numbering 0 to 3 had been given to patients. Study outcomes and limitations: Prediction of better survival came from below-median pretreatment blood TCR clonality. Clones that were tumor-associated expanded more in the blood of durable-benefit patients at 3 weeks.

Turning to this clone: Its antigen is not known.

The repertoire was sequenced with immunoSEQ multiplex PCR; TCRdb's copy has only in-frame clones and lacks some. Altogether tens of thousands of clones are present, about nine tenths being singletons, with the ten largest covering under 6%. The germline V gene has CDR1 SGHRS and CDR2 YFSETQ. The CDR3 is 15 residues long. J was trimmed by 4 bases and V by 5 bases; bases with no gene match: 9. The genes are TRBV5-1 and TRBJ2-1; 7 nucleotides agree with TRBD1. The specimen was PBMCs, collected around atezolizumab (anti-PD-L1) treatment. The receptor was isolated from a woman in her 70s with urothelial cancer. In DNA, the CDR3 is TGCGCCAGCAGTATTTCGGGACAGAAGTACAATGAGCAGTTCTTC. As protein: CASSISGQKYNEQFF.